These 16 T cell receptor beta chains were all obtained from the same sample, sequenced in a study of blood T cells in healthy people across ages. The use of a sample-barcoded 5' primer and a J-beta primer mix characterized a second PCR of roughly 7 to 11 cycles. One entry per CDR3 protein, called by TCRdb with MiXCR from the 5' RACE reads. The sample has 900,000 to 950,000 distinct CDR3 sequences, almost 30% seen once; the top ten hold 10%. These records were also assigned to another study, of T cells of mothers and their children.

The sequenced material came from blood. The receptors shown here come from a woman in her thirties or forties in good health.

This clonotype was seen many times. The chain joins TRBV9 to TRBJ1-2; perhaps TRBD1 as D (6 bases). Germline V gives CDR1 SGDLS, CDR2 YYNGEE. This CDR3 spans 15 amino acids. Trimming shortened V by 6 bases and J by 1 base, and 16 bases separated the two germline ends. CDR3 coding DNA: TGTGCCAGCACCTTAACAGGGTTTGGTAACTATGGCTACACCTTC. Translation: CASTLTGFGNYGYTF.

In its sample, this clonotype was seen many times. This chain joins TRBV20-1 and TRBJ1-5; D is undetermined. V was clipped by 1 base and J by 1 base, with 8 bases between them. The CDR3 consists of 14 residues. Germline V lookup: CDR1 DFQATT, CDR2 SNEGSKA (reference sequence). This CDR3 is CSARVGGSNQPQHF. As DNA, the CDR3 is TGCAGTGCTAGAGTAGGCGGGAGCAATCAGCCCCAGCATTTT.

This clonotype came up many times. The rearrangement joins TRBV28 to TRBJ2-7, with 9 bases matching TRBD2. The V segment lost 6 bases and the J segment 0 bases; nucleotides outside the gene matches: 6. The CDR3 length is 15 residues. Germline lookup yields CDR1 MDHEN and CDR2 SYDVKM. The CDR3 DNA reads as TGTGCCAGCAGCAGGAGCGGGGGGCCCTCCTACGAGCAGTACTTC. This translates into CASSRSGGPSYEQYF.

The V call is TRBV2, the J call TRBJ1-1; TRBD1 agrees at 8 bases. The germline V gene encodes CDR1 SNHLY and CDR2 FYNNEI. The CDR3 contains 13 residues. The ends lost 7 bases at V and 5 bases at J; junction bases unmatched: 6. CDR3 in amino acids: CASKTGVPTEAFF. The DNA of the CDR3 is TGTGCCAGCAAGACAGGGGTGCCGACTGAAGCTTTCTTT.

The V and J genes are TRBV4-1 and TRBJ1-1; a possible D gene is TRBD1 (6 bases). The CDR3 covers 14 residues. V was trimmed by 4 bases and J by 4 bases, leaving 13 bases between them. Germline CDR1 and CDR2: MGHRA and YSYEKL. CDR3 residues: CASSPTGMGTEAFF. CDR3 nucleotide sequence: TGCGCCAGCAGCCCGACAGGTATGGGCACTGAAGCTTTCTTT.

This clonotype was observed a few times. In DNA form, the CDR3 reads TGTGCCAGCAGCCAGGGGCAGGGTTCTAACTATGGCTACACCTTC. It yields the protein CASSQGQGSNYGYTF. The gene calls are TRBV4-2 and TRBJ1-2; D is possibly TRBD1 (5 bases). Germline V gene sequence: CDR1 LGHNA, CDR2 YNFKEQ. The CDR3 sequence is 15 residues long. V was shortened by 3 bases and J by 0 bases, with 11 bases between the two germline ends.

This chain uses TRBV5-1 with TRBJ1-1; perhaps TRBD1 as D (5 bases). This CDR3 contains 14 residues. Germline CDR1 and CDR2: SGHRS and YFSETQ. V lost 0 bases and J lost 7, with 13 bases in between. CDR3 nucleotides: TGCGCCAGCAGCTTGGCCTCTGGGGGGAATGAAGCTTTCTTT. Translating it yields CASSLASGGNEAFF.

A few counts support this clonotype. One end of the junction is discordant with germline, which a read error may explain. The chain uses TRBV5-1 and TRBJ2-7, with no clear D. Germline assignment: CDR1 SGHRS and CDR2 YFSETQ. The CDR3 is made up of 14 amino acids. CDR3 in DNA: TGCGTCAGCAGCCCCGACTCCTTCTCCTACGAGCAGTACTTC. Protein: CVSSPDSFSYEQYF.

The sample holds a few counts of this clonotype. This chain joins TRBV6-4 and TRBJ1-6; D remains ambiguous. The germline V gene has CDR1 MRHNA and CDR2 SNTAGT. The CDR3 is 14 residues long. V was cut by 3 bases and J by 8 bases, with 11 bases left in between. The CDR3 DNA reads as TGTGCCAGCAGTGAGGCCTCTGGGCATTCACCCCTCCACTTT. Its protein is CASSEASGHSPLHF.

This clonotype occurred a few times. This chain connects TRBV29-1 to TRBJ1-1, with 11 positions matching TRBD1. Unmatched junction bases numbered 7, after V lost 7 bases and J lost 3 bases. This CDR3 is 14 amino acids long. The germline gives CDR1 SQVTM, CDR2 ANQGSEA. The CDR3 DNA sequence: TGCAGCGCCGGGGACAGGGGGTCCGACACTGAAGCTTTCTTT. Translation gives CSAGDRGSDTEAFF.

The chain is built from TRBV4-3 and TRBJ2-4; TRBD1 matches 7 bases. In germline, CDR1 is LGHNA, CDR2 YSLEER. The CDR3 is 19 residues long. V shed 0 bases, J shed 6 bases, and the junction held 17 bases outside the gene matches. The CDR3 region has the DNA TGCGCCAGCAGCCAAGATATGGGGGACCCGGGACAGCCCTTAAACATTCAGTACTTC. Amino acids: CASSQDMGDPGQPLNIQYF.

The table lists this clonotype with a few counts. The chain uses TRBV12-3 or TRBV12-4 and TRBJ1-2; no firm D call. This CDR3 contains 13 residues. The V gene lost 6 bases and the J gene lost 2 bases, with 10 bases spanning the gap. CDR3 sequence: CASRFLRNYGYTF. Here the CDR3 DNA reads TGTGCCAGCAGGTTCTTACGGAACTATGGCTACACCTTC.

The gene calls are TRBV9 and TRBJ1-5; D not resolved. Trimming cost V 0 bases and J 7 bases, with 11 bases left between them. This CDR3 has 14 residues. Germline assignment: CDR1 SGDLS and CDR2 YYNGEE. The CDR3 spells CASSVDMGGQPQHF. The DNA for the CDR3 is TGTGCCAGCAGCGTAGATATGGGAGGCCAGCCCCAGCATTTT.

The table lists this clonotype with a few counts. A much larger clonotype is one base distant, so this may be a read error. This sequence joins TRBV4-3 and TRBJ1-1; D is unresolved. Germline CDR1 is LGHNA and CDR2 is YSLEER. This CDR3 has 13 residues. In DNA form, the CDR3 reads TGCGCCAGCAGCCAAACCCTGAACACTGGAGCTTTCTTT. Its translation is CASSQTLNTGAFF.

This sequence joins TRBV11-2 and TRBJ1-2; possibly TRBD1 for D (6 bases). Trimming pared 5 bases from V and 6 bases from J, leaving 13 bases between. CDR3 size: 13 residues. Per germline, CDR1 SGHAT and CDR2 FQNNGV. CDR3 nucleotides: TGTGCCAGCAGCAAGAGGGGGTATGATGGCTACACCTTC. Translation: CASSKRGYDGYTF.

This clonotype has at least ten counts. V is TRBV12-3 or TRBV12-4 and J is TRBJ1-5; the D gene is possibly TRBD1 (6 bases). Trimming stripped 3 bases from V and 7 bases from J, with 10 bases between. The CDR3 is 13 residues long. CDR3 DNA: TGTGCCAGCAGTTTTAACAGGGACCAGCCCCAGCATTTT. Translated: CASSFNRDQPQHF.